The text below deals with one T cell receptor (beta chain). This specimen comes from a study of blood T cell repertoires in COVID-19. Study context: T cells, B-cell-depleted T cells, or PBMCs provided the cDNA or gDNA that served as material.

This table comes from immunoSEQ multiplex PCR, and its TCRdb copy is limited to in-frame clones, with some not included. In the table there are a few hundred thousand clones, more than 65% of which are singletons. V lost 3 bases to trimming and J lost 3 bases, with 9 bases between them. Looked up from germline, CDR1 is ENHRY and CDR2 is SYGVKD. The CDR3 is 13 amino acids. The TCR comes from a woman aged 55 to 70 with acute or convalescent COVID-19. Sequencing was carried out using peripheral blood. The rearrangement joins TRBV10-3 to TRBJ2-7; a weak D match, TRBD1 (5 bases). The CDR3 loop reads CAISDQGVYEQYF. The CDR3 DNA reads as TGTGCCATCAGTGACCAGGGCGTCTACGAGCAGTACTTC.